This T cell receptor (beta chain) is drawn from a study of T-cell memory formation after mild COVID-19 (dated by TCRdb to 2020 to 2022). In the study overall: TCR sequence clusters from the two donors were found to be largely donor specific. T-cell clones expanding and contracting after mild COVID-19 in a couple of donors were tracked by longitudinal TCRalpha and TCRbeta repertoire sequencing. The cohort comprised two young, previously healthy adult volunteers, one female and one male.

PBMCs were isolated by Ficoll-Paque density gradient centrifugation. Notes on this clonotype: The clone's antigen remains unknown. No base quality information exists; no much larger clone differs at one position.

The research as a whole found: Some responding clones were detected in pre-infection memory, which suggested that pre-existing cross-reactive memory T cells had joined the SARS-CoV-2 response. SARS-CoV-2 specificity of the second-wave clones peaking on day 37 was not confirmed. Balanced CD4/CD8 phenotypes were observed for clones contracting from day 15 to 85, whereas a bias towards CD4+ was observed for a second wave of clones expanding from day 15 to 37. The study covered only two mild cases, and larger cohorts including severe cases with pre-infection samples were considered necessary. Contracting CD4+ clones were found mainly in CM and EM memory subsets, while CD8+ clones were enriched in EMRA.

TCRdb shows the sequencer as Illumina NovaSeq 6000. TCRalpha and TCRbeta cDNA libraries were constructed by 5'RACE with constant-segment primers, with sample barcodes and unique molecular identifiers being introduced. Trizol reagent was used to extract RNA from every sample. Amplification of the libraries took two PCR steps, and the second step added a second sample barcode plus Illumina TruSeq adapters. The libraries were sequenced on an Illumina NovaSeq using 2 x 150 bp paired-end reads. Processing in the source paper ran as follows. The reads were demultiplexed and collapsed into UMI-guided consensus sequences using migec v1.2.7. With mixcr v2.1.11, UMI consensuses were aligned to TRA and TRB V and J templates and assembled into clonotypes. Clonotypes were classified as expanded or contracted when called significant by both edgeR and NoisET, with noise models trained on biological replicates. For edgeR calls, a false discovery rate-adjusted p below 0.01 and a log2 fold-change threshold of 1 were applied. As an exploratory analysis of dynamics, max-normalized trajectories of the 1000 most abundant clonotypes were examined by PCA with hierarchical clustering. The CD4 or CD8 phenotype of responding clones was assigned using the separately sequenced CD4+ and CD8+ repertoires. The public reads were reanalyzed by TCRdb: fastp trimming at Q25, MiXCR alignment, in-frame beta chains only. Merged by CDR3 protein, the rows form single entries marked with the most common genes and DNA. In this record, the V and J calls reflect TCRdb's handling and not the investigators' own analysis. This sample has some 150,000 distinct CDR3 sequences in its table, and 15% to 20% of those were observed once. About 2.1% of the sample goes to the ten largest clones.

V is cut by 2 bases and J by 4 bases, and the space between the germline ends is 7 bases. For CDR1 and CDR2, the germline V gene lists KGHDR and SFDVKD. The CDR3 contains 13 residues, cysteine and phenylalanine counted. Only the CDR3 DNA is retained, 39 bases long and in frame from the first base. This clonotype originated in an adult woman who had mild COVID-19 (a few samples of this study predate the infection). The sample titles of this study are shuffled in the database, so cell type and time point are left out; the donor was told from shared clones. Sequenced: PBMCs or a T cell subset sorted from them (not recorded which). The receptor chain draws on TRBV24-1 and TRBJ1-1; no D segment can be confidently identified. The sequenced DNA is TGTGCCACCAGTGATTCACAGAGCACTGAAGCTTTCTTT. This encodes CATSDSQSTEAFF.